This entry lists 9 T cell receptor beta chains sequenced from one sample in a study of blood T cell repertoires in COVID-19. Some clones are missing from TCRdb's copy, which holds only in-frame ones; the method was immunoSEQ multiplex PCR. The sample shows some 150,000 clones, around 80% of them seen only once. The sequenced sample was peripheral blood. The receptors stem from a human donor in a cohort sampled during active COVID-19.

The gene calls are TRBV6-6 and TRBJ2-3; TRBD2 aligns across 8 bases. CDR1 is MNHNY, CDR2 SVGAGI, per germline (reference sequence). The CDR3 contains 15 residues. With 8 bases clipped from V and 1 base from J, the junction kept 8 bases outside the gene matches. For the CDR3, the DNA is TGTGCCAGCGGAACGGGGGGGCCGGGCACAGATACGCAGTATTTT. Encoded protein: CASGTGGPGTDTQYF.

Only a few counts were recorded for this clone. This sequence joins TRBV5-1 and TRBJ2-1, with TRBD1 as a possible D gene (5 bases). This CDR3 has 14 residues. Per germline, CDR1 SGHRS and CDR2 YFSETQ. Trimming removed 0 bases at V and 5 bases at J, with 9 bases between. The CDR3 DNA reads as TGCGCCAGCAGCTTGGAACCAGGGAACAATGAGCAGTTCTTC. Its translation is CASSLEPGNNEQFF.

This sequence joins TRBV5-6 and TRBJ2-7; TRBD2 agrees at 7 bases. Trimming at V came to 2 bases and at J to 2 bases, leaving 4 bases not matched to a gene. The CDR3 consists of 14 residues. Germline values: CDR1 SGHDT, CDR2 YYEEEE. The CDR3 sequence: CASSLAGRAYEQYF. DNA for the CDR3: TGTGCCAGCAGCTTAGCGGGGAGGGCCTACGAGCAGTACTTC.

This clone was seen once. V usage is TRBV28 and J usage is TRBJ1-6; TRBD1 aligns across 7 bases. The CDR3 length is 16 residues. V trimming: 6 bases; J trimming: 0 bases; junction bases outside the gene matches: 5. Germline CDR1 is MDHEN and CDR2 is SYDVKM. This CDR3 reads CASRVTGSSYNSPLHF. The CDR3 region has the DNA TGTGCCAGCAGGGTGACAGGGAGCTCCTATAATTCACCCCTCCACTTT. The full variable domain, its missing parts supplied by reference TRBV28 and TRBJ1-6, is DVKVTQSSRYLVKRTGEKVFLECVQDMDHENMFWYRQDPGLGLRLIYFSYDVKMKEKGDIPEGYSVSREKKERFSLILESASTNQTSMYLCASRVTGSSYNSPLHFGNGTRLTVT.

This rearrangement joins TRBV7-2 to TRBJ2-2; possibly TRBD2 for D (6 bases). Trimming stripped 6 bases from V and 3 bases from J, with 17 bases between. The CDR3 covers 16 residues. Germline V gives CDR1 SGHTA, CDR2 FQGNSA. The CDR3 DNA is TGTGCCAGCAGGCCTAGGAGGGGCGGGGACACCGGGGAGCTGTTTTTT. It codes for CASRPRRGGDTGELFF.

The table lists this clone with a count of one. The V and J genes are TRBV9 and TRBJ2-7; 10 bases fit TRBD1. V trimming: 2 bases; J trimming: 4 bases; junction bases outside the gene matches: 6. The CDR3 is made up of 15 amino acids. Germline-derived CDR1 and CDR2 are SGDLS and YYNGEE. In nucleotides, the CDR3 is TGTGCCAGCAGCGTTTCGGGACAGGGGTCATACGAGCAGTACTTC. Amino acids: CASSVSGQGSYEQYF.

The J gene is TRBJ2-3, the V gene TRBV25-1; D may be TRBD2 (6 bases). V gave up 9 bases and J gave up 6 bases, with 22 bases separating them. The CDR3 has 15 residues. Germline V gives CDR1 MGHDK, CDR2 SYGVNS. CDR3 region: CASRSPGDFSDTQYF. The CDR3 nucleotides read TGTGCCAGTAGGTCCCCTGGGGACTTCTCGGATACGCAGTATTTT.

A single count supports this clone. The chain is built from TRBV6-2 or TRBV6-3 and TRBJ2-1; D is perhaps TRBD1 (6 bases). Germline assignment: CDR1 MNHEY and CDR2 SVGEGT. The V and J ends lost 5 bases and 5 bases respectively, with 16 bases between them. There are 15 residues in the CDR3. The CDR3 protein is CASSAPGQRNNEQFF. The CDR3 DNA follows: TGTGCCAGCAGTGCCCCGGGACAACGAAACAATGAGCAGTTCTTC.

This sequence joins TRBV6-6 and TRBJ1-1; possible D gene TRBD1, 6 bases. Trimming cost V 6 bases and J 2 bases, with 10 bases left between them. CDR3 length: 13 amino acids. Germline values: CDR1 MNHNY, CDR2 SVGAGI (reference sequence). As DNA, the CDR3 is TGTGCCAGCAGCCTACAGGGTAACACTGAAGCTTTCTTT. Protein sequence: CASSLQGNTEAFF.